The entry below describes one T cell receptor beta chain. No cognate antigen has been identified for it. The CDR3 end shows no conserved phenylalanine or tryptophan, and so a read error is likely. This specimen belongs to a study of read filtering for tumor transcriptome and immune sequencing (dated by TCRdb to the early 2020s). Context from the whole study: The cohort was composed of more than 16 male and more than twelve female patients, with a mean age of 65.9 years and an age range of about 40 to 90. Per sample, about 3.5 to 11 million TCR-region mapped reads were obtained with IR-seq, compared with only 85 to 1273 with RNA-seq. A main aim was a read-filtering strategy for immune repertoire data, specifically whether clonotypes supported by a single read should be removed. After DNase treatment, whole-transcriptome libraries were prepared using the TruSeq RNA Access Library Prep Kit. By revised international staging, eight or nine patients were R-ISS I, some 17 were R-ISS II and more than five were R-ISS III. Using the same bone marrow samples, the study ran both targeted immune repertoire sequencing and bulk whole-transcriptome sequencing and then compared the TCR repertoires from each method. Broader findings and caveats from the paper: In IR-seq, single-read clonotypes were 80% to 90% of clonotypes but about 3.5% of total reads; in RNA-seq they were roughly 72% of clonotypes and about 40% of reads. Compared with RNA-seq, IR-seq captured clonotypes at much higher depth and more reliably, and a smaller IR-seq throughput was enough to identify most shared clonotypes. Removing single-read clonotypes increased the correlation between IR-seq and RNA-seq shared clonotype proportions. The sorted CD138-negative fraction was not purified T cells but a mixed bone marrow immune population.

TCR libraries were constructed from roughly 400 ng RNA using the Immunoverse kit, and molecular barcoded adaptors covering alpha/delta and beta/gamma chains were employed. The same RNA used for transcriptome sequencing was used for TCR library preparation. An Illumina HiSeq 4000 with 2 x 150 cycles was used to sequence the TCR libraries. From the authors' description of their analysis: With MiXCR, TCR reads were aligned to human V, D, J and C references and assembled into CDR3 clonotypes, with quality filtering and error correction included. The tcR package in R was used for analysis of clonotype counts and gene usage diversity. Raw mapping reads were checked after the RNA-seq reads had been mapped by STAR aligner version 2.5.3a onto the human GRCh37 genome. To test the effect of sequencing depth on detected clonotypes, IR-seq fastq files were randomly downsampled using Seqtk 1.3. The public sequencing data were trimmed at Q25 with fastp and processed into clonotypes with MiXCR by TCRdb, which kept only in-frame beta chains. Each record represents a unique CDR3 protein, reported with the most common genes and DNA among its rows. These V and J calls are TCRdb output, not the study's own analysis. A total of 25,000 or so distinct CDR3 sequences appear in this sample, roughly 19% of them only once. Of the sample, 17% is held by the ten largest clones.

CDR1 is given as MGHRA and CDR2 as YSYEKL, both from the germline V gene. The CDR3 has 16 amino acids, counting both end residues. The retained sequence is limited to the CDR3, 48 bases, with the frame set at the first base. V is pared back by 1 base and J by 6 bases, with 16 bases lying between the germline termini. Each patient had bone marrow sampled at the time of active disease. Bone marrow mononuclear cells were isolated by Ficoll-Hypaque density gradient centrifugation. CD138-negative cells were obtained by negative selection after labeling with CD138 magnetic microbeads on a MACS separator, removing myeloma plasma cells. Purity of the isolated cells was checked by flow cytometry on an Attune NxT using CD138 antibodies. Total RNA was extracted with TRIzol reagent and quantified with a NanoDrop spectrophotometer. For each patient, paired RNA-seq and IR-seq were run on the CD138-negative bone marrow sample from that patient.

Sequenced sample: a population of CD138-negative cells sorted from bone marrow. Taken with the paper, the label for cell subset or site translates to: bone marrow mononuclear cells depleted of CD138+ plasma/myeloma cells by negative magnetic selection. The clonotype comes from a donor at least 40 years old with multiple myeloma. Recombination linked TRBV4-1 to TRBJ2-1; the D gene is perhaps TRBD2, from 5 matching bases. At the DNA level, the sequence is TGCGCCAGCAGCCAAGTGTCGGGAATGACCTGCAATGAGCAGTTCCTC. It translates to CASSQVSGMTCNEQFL.